Shown below are 31 T cell receptor beta chains from a single sample sequenced in a study of CD8 T cells in Susac syndrome (dated by TCRdb to the late 2010s). Library preparation was by the immunoSEQ multiplex PCR assay. RNA was extracted using the RNeasy kit, and about 0.45 to 1 ug of the RNA was reverse transcribed with random hexamers. TCRdb applied fastp at Q25 and MiXCR to the public reads, then kept only in-frame beta chains. Under each unique CDR3 protein, matching rows form one entry showing the most common genes and DNA. In this sample the table shows about 52,000 distinct CDR3 sequences, roughly 93% of which occur a single time. The top ten constitute 0.4% to 0.55% of the sample. The sequenced sample was CD8+ T cells from PBMCs. The source of these receptors is a human donor with multiple sclerosis.

This sequence joins TRBV4-1 and TRBJ2-3; D might be TRBD1 (7 bases). Looked up from germline, CDR1 is MGHRA and CDR2 is YSYEKL. Trimming took off 3 bases at V and 2 bases at J, with 18 bases between the two ends. CDR3 length: 17 amino acids. This CDR3 is CASSQPTRDSVTDTQYF. CDR3 sequence (DNA): TGCGCCAGCAGCCAGCCCACGCGGGACAGTGTCACAGATACGCAGTATTTT.

The chain employs TRBV6-5 and TRBJ1-5; 9 nucleotides line up with TRBD1. Per the germline V gene, CDR1 is MNHEY and CDR2 is SVGAGI. The ends lost 6 bases at V and 2 bases at J; junction bases unmatched: 5. The CDR3 spans 15 residues. The CDR3 region is CASSGQGPGNQPQHF. DNA for the CDR3: TGTGCCAGCAGCGGACAGGGGCCGGGCAATCAGCCCCAGCATTTT.

The chain joins TRBV9 to TRBJ2-1; the D gene could be TRBD1 or TRBD2 (5 bases each). This CDR3 is built from 14 residues. Germline loops: CDR1 SGDLS, CDR2 YYNGEE. V was cut by 0 bases and J by 8 bases, with 12 bases left in between. The CDR3 DNA reads TGTGCCAGCAGCGTAGAAGGCCTGGGGGATGAGCAGTTCTTC. Translated: CASSVEGLGDEQFF.

This sequence joins TRBV27 and TRBJ2-1; TRBD1 aligns across 9 bases. CDR3 size: 16 residues. The V and J ends lost 2 bases and 5 bases, in that order; junction bases with no gene match: 7. The germline CDR1 and CDR2 sequences are MNHEY and SMNVEV (reference sequence). CDR3 protein: CASSLALRTGDNEQFF. CDR3 DNA sequence: TGTGCCAGCAGTTTAGCCCTCCGGACAGGGGACAATGAGCAGTTCTTC.

The V call is TRBV3-1, the J call TRBJ2-4, with TRBD1 as a possible D gene (5 bases). Germline assignment: CDR1 LGHDT and CDR2 YNNKEL (reference sequence). Trimming stripped 1 base from V and 3 bases from J, with 19 bases between. The length of the CDR3 is 18 residues. The CDR3 is CASSQVGLVGLVKNIQYF. CDR3 coding DNA: TGTGCCAGCAGCCAAGTGGGCTTGGTGGGGCTAGTCAAAAACATTCAGTACTTC.

The genes are TRBV27 and TRBJ1-2; D may be TRBD1 (5 bases). The CDR3 contains 13 residues. V gave up 5 bases and J gave up 6 bases, with 13 bases separating them. Germline assignment: CDR1 MNHEY and CDR2 SMNVEV (reference sequence). The DNA for the CDR3 is TGTGCCAGCAGTCCTCGAAAACAGGATGGCTACACCTTC. Protein product: CASSPRKQDGYTF.

The chain uses TRBV5-6 and TRBJ2-5; 8 nucleotides line up with TRBD1. The length of the CDR3 is 15 residues. J gave up 4 bases and V 3 bases, and 8 bases lay outside the gene matches. The germline V gene encodes CDR1 SGHDT and CDR2 YYEEEE. This CDR3 reads CASSSDRDERETQYF. The CDR3 DNA sequence: TGTGCCAGCAGCTCGGACAGGGATGAGCGAGAGACCCAGTACTTC.

This clonotype was recorded once. The V and J genes are TRBV20-1 and TRBJ1-2; D is unclear. The V and J ends lost 5 bases and 4 bases respectively, with 20 bases between them. The CDR3 is made up of 15 amino acids. Germline CDR1 DFQATT, CDR2 SNEGSKA (reference sequence). CDR3 in DNA: TGCAGTGCTCTACCCTCATTGGATAAAGCCTATGGCTACACCTTC. It specifies CSALPSLDKAYGYTF.

The V gene is TRBV7-6, the J gene TRBJ2-3, with 8 bases aligning to TRBD2. In germline, CDR1 is SGHVS, CDR2 FNYEAQ. The V and J ends lost 5 bases and 6 bases, in that order; junction bases with no gene match: 10. This CDR3 is 15 amino acids long. This CDR3 is CASSPIGGGGDTQYF. The CDR3 DNA follows: TGTGCCAGCAGCCCGATCGGGGGGGGCGGTGATACGCAGTATTTT.

V and J are TRBV28 and TRBJ2-1, with TRBD1 matching over 8 bases. Per the germline V gene, CDR1 is MDHEN and CDR2 is SYDVKM. The CDR3 contains 13 residues. Unmatched junction bases numbered 6, after V lost 6 bases and J lost 8 bases. CDR3 sequence reads: CASRGQGWHEQFF. As DNA, the CDR3 is TGTGCCAGCAGAGGACAGGGATGGCATGAGCAGTTCTTC.

The genes are TRBV27 and TRBJ2-7; perhaps TRBD2 as D (6 bases). Germline CDR1 MNHEY, CDR2 SMNVEV (reference sequence). V lost 3 bases to trimming and J lost 2 bases, with 14 bases between them. The CDR3 length is 15 residues. The CDR3 DNA follows: TGTGCCAGCAGTTTTTGGGGTAGCGGAGCCTACGAGCAGTACTTC. This codes for CASSFWGSGAYEQYF.

The chain joins TRBV12-3 or TRBV12-4 to TRBJ1-3; D is ambiguous. Trimming left V 8 bases short and J 0 bases short, with 11 bases between. This CDR3 is built from 14 residues. The CDR3 region is CASYRPASGNTIYF. CDR3 sequence (DNA): TGTGCCAGCTACAGACCGGCCTCTGGAAACACCATATATTTT.

V usage is TRBV3-1 and J usage is TRBJ1-1; TRBD1 matches at 8 bases. Germline trimming cut 0 bases from V and 2 bases from J; bases unmatched to any gene: 11. The CDR3 totals 18 residues. Germline CDR1 reads LGHDT; CDR2 reads YNNKEL (reference sequence). The CDR3 is CASSQDGSRGLVNTEAFF. DNA of the CDR3: TGTGCCAGCAGCCAAGATGGGTCCAGGGGGCTCGTTAACACTGAAGCTTTCTTT.

The rearrangement links TRBV9 to TRBJ2-3; D remains unclear. From germline, CDR1 is SGDLS and CDR2 YYNGEE. V shed 0 bases and J shed 2 bases, with 13 bases lying between them. This CDR3 region has 16 residues. In nucleotides, the CDR3 is TGTGCCAGCAGCGTAGAAAGGACCGCCATCACAGATACGCAGTATTTT. Its translation is CASSVERTAITDTQYF.

The J gene is TRBJ2-5, the V gene TRBV13, with TRBD2 matching over 8 bases. The CDR3 runs to 17 residues. Germline V gene data show CDR1 as PRHDT and CDR2 as FYEKMQ (reference sequence). Germline trimming cut 5 bases from V and 5 bases from J; bases unmatched to any gene: 16. CDR3 bases: TGTGCCAGCAGCATAAAGCTAGCGGGCTCCCCCCGGGAGACCCAGTACTTC. Translated: CASSIKLAGSPRETQYF.

This clonotype was seen only a few times. The V call is TRBV6-1, the J call TRBJ1-1; D not resolved. V was trimmed by 3 bases and J by 4 bases, leaving 3 bases between them. Germline V gives CDR1 MNHNS, CDR2 SASEGT. The CDR3 is 11 amino acids. The CDR3 DNA follows: TGTGCCAGCAGTGAGGGCACTGAAGCTTTCTTT. Translating gives CASSEGTEAFF.

The chain recombines TRBV5-1 with TRBJ1-5, with D uncertain. V was cut by 3 bases and J by 3 bases, with 13 bases left in between. Germline V gene data show CDR1 as SGHRS and CDR2 as YFSETQ. CDR3 length: 15 amino acids. As DNA, the CDR3 is TGCGCCAGCAGCTGGAGCGGGGAATTCAATCAGCCCCAGCATTTT. Translation: CASSWSGEFNQPQHF.

DNA of the CDR3: TGTGCCAGCAGCCCGTACACCGGGGAGCTGTTTTTT. Protein sequence: CASSPYTGELFF. The V and J genes are TRBV7-9 and TRBJ2-2; unclear D gene. This CDR3 comprises 12 residues. The V end was cut by 5 bases, the J end by 3 bases, with 4 bases between. Germline lookup yields CDR1 SEHNR and CDR2 FQNEAQ (reference sequence).

V usage is TRBV7-9 and J usage is TRBJ1-5; D not certain. The ends were cut back, 5 bases at V and 2 bases at J, with 16 bases in the middle. The CDR3 totals 16 residues. The germline V gene has CDR1 SEHNR and CDR2 FQNEAQ (reference sequence). Here the CDR3 reads CASSRSWDSGNQPQHF. The CDR3 coding sequence is TGTGCCAGCAGCCGTTCATGGGATTCGGGCAATCAGCCCCAGCATTTT. Together with reference TRBV7-9 and TRBJ1-5, the CDR3 gives the full variable domain: DTGVSQNPRHKITKRGQNVTFRCDPISEHNRLYWYRQTLGQGPEFLTYFQNEAQLEKSRLLSDRFSAERPKGSFSTLEIQRTEQGDSAMYLCASSRSWDSGNQPQHFGDGTRLSIL.

The chain uses TRBV4-1 and TRBJ1-4; 9 bases match TRBD1. Germline CDR1 reads MGHRA; CDR2 reads YSYEKL. The CDR3 has 16 residues. Germline trimming cut 0 bases from V and 8 bases from J; bases unmatched to any gene: 7. The CDR3 sequence: CASSQDLQGAKEKLFF. In nucleotides, the CDR3 is TGCGCCAGCAGCCAAGACCTACAGGGGGCAAAGGAAAAACTGTTTTTT.

The J gene is TRBJ2-3, the V gene TRBV6-5; D is uncertain. From germline, CDR1 is MNHEY and CDR2 SVGAGI. V lost 4 bases and J 6 bases, leaving 11 bases between the germline ends. The CDR3 consists of 13 residues. CDR3 amino acids: CASSSLTSDTQYF. CDR3 DNA: TGTGCCAGCAGTTCCCTCACATCGGATACGCAGTATTTT.

This clonotype was detected only once. The V gene is TRBV6-5, the J gene TRBJ2-5; D possibly corresponds to TRBD1 (5 bases). Trimming pared 4 bases from V and 5 bases from J, leaving 14 bases between. Germline-derived CDR1 and CDR2 are MNHEY and SVGAGI. The CDR3 loop spans 14 amino acids. DNA for the CDR3: TGTGCCAGCAGTTGGGCTGGGGCCGGGGAGACCCAGTACTTC. As protein: CASSWAGAGETQYF.

This clonotype was found once. The chain has TRBV6-6 and TRBJ2-1, with 10 bases matching TRBD2. The length of the CDR3 is 16 residues. In germline, CDR1 is MNHNY, CDR2 SVGAGI (reference sequence). J gave up 3 bases and V 0 bases, and 2 bases lay outside the gene matches. The CDR3, as DNA: TGTGCCAGCAGTTACTCCCTAGCGGGGGTCTACAATGAGCAGTTCTTC. Translated: CASSYSLAGVYNEQFF.

This clonotype has a single count. The J gene is TRBJ2-7, the V gene TRBV7-6, with 10 nucleotides matching TRBD1. The CDR3 is made up of 17 amino acids. Germline trimming cut 3 bases from V and 3 bases from J; bases unmatched to any gene: 11. Germline CDR1 SGHVS, CDR2 FNYEAQ. CDR3 in DNA: TGTGCCAGCAGCTTCCGCTCATCCGGGACAGGGGTCTACGAGCAGTACTTC. Its protein is CASSFRSSGTGVYEQYF. Together with reference TRBV7-6 and TRBJ2-7, the CDR3 gives the full variable domain: GAGVSQSPRYKVTKRGQDVALRCDPISGHVSLYWYRQALGQGPEFLTYFNYEAQQDKSGLPNDRFSAERPEGSISTLTIQRTEQRDSAMYRCASSFRSSGTGVYEQYFGPGTRLTVT.

This chain connects TRBV20-1 to TRBJ1-2; tentatively, D is TRBD1 (5 bases). CDR3 length equals 18 residues. Trimming removed 6 bases from V and 1 base from J, with 27 bases in between. Germline V gene lookup returns CDR1 DFQATT and CDR2 SNEGSKA (reference sequence). The CDR3 DNA reads as TGCAGTGCCAATACCCAGATATCCGGGACCGAGGATAACTATGGCTACACCTTC. It codes for CSANTQISGTEDNYGYTF.

The rearrangement links TRBV12-5 to TRBJ2-2, with D hard to call. The CDR3 length is 13 residues. CDR1 and CDR2 from the germline V gene are LGHNT and FRNRAP. V was clipped by 7 bases and J by 2 bases, with 8 bases between them. The CDR3 DNA is TGTGCTAGTGCCCTCCAAAACACCGGGGAGCTGTTTTTT. Translated, it gives CASALQNTGELFF.

The gene calls are TRBV11-2 and TRBJ2-3; D gene unclear. V lost 1 base and J lost 12, with 14 bases in between. Looked up from germline, CDR1 is SGHAT and CDR2 is FQNNGV. CDR3 length equals 13 residues. CDR3 nucleotide sequence: TGTGCCAGCAGCTTAGGGACCAAAGTTAATCAGTATTTT. Its protein product is CASSLGTKVNQYF.

About this clonotype: One junction end does not reproduce the germline sequence, and a read error may be involved. The rearrangement joins TRBV23-1 to TRBJ1-5; the D gene is possibly TRBD1 (5 bases). TRBV23-1 is noted as an ORF with a role that remains uncertain. The CDR3 is made up of 11 amino acids. The CDR3 is CASGGSQQSNF. DNA of the CDR3: TGCGCCAGCGGGGGATCGCAACAGTCAAATTTT.

The gene calls are TRBV3-1 and TRBJ1-2, with D possibly matching TRBD1 (5 bases). Germline V gene sequence: CDR1 LGHDT, CDR2 YNNKEL (reference sequence). The V end lost 0 bases, the J end lost 2 bases, and 13 bases lay between the germline ends. The length of the CDR3 is 16 residues. CDR3 coding DNA: TGTGCCAGCAGCCAAGATCCGTCAGGGTGGAACTATGGCTACACCTTC. Amino acids: CASSQDPSGWNYGYTF. Full variable domain (missing parts from reference TRBV3-1 and TRBJ1-2): DTAVSQTPKYLVTQMGNDKSIKCEQNLGHDTMYWYKQDSKKFLKIMFSYNNKELIINETVPNRFSPKSPDKAHLNLHINSLELGDSAVYFCASSQDPSGWNYGYTFGSGTRLTVV.

The chain links TRBV13 to TRBJ2-3; D is unclear. The length of the CDR3 is 11 residues. The germline V gene encodes CDR1 PRHDT and CDR2 FYEKMQ (reference sequence). Trimming left V 3 bases short and J 2 bases short, with 0 bases between. The CDR3 spells CASSFTDTQYF. In DNA, the CDR3 is TGTGCCAGCAGCTTCACAGATACGCAGTATTTT.

The chain combines TRBV7-9 with TRBJ2-7; TRBD1 matches at 7 bases. The CDR3 is 15 amino acids. Looked up from germline, CDR1 is SEHNR and CDR2 is FQNEAQ (reference sequence). Unmatched junction bases numbered 9, after V lost 5 bases and J lost 2 bases. The CDR3 DNA follows: TGTGCCAGCAGCCAGCAAGACAGGGCGACCTACGAGCAGTACTTC. Translating it yields CASSQQDRATYEQYF. The full variable domain, with the rest looked up from reference TRBV7-9 and TRBJ2-7, is DTGVSQNPRHKITKRGQNVTFRCDPISEHNRLYWYRQTLGQGPEFLTYFQNEAQLEKSRLLSDRFSAERPKGSFSTLEIQRTEQGDSAMYLCASSQQDRATYEQYFGPGTRLTVT.